This TCR beta chain was captured by sequencing in a study of T-cell reconstitution after alpha-beta-depleted transplantation in children (dated by TCRdb to the mid-2010s). Regarding the complete study: Using TCR repertoire profiling, the study followed T-cell immune reconstitution in a quantitative way in children after TCRalphabeta/CD19-depleted allogeneic hematopoietic cell transplantation.

The investigation overall reported the following: In some patients, the high TCRbeta diversity seen at day 60 was put down to recipient T cells and intrathymic progenitors that had survived conditioning. The apparently early alphabetaT-cell count recovery about two months after transplant was reportedly dependent on only several hundred rapidly expanded clones derived from non-depleted graft cells. Over the following months the frequencies of hyperexpanded clones went down, and after one year T-cell counts and TCRbeta diversity were mostly credited to newly produced T cells.

Preparation of the library involved PCR. Sequenced on an Illumina HiSeq 2500. TCR library preparation used molecular barcoding, with unique molecular identifiers applied to normalize quantification of the TCRbeta repertoire. The public reads were run again by TCRdb, first through fastp at Q25 and then through MiXCR, and only productive beta chains were kept. For every CDR3 protein sequence, its rows merge into one entry that carries the most common genes and DNA. This sample holds a few hundred thousand distinct CDR3 sequences; roughly 26% were observed only once. The top ten constitute over 2.5% of the sample. The CDR3 measures 14 amino acids from cysteine to phenylalanine. Kept here is only the CDR3 DNA, which spans 42 bases and is read in frame from base 1. The V end loses 5 bases and the J end loses 6 bases, and a stretch of 15 bases separates them. The germline V gene encodes CDR1 SGHTA and CDR2 FQGTGA.

This sample's treatment or condition label indicates: allogeneic hematopoietic cell transplantation with graft depleted of TCRalphabeta T cells and CD19 B cells. Transplant recipients were children who received TCRalphabeta/CD19-depleted allogeneic hematopoietic cell grafts. With respect to this clonotype: This clone's antigen is unknown. The record has no base qualities; no much larger clone is one base away.

The sequenced sample was PBMCs, obtained before TCRalphabeta/CD19-depleted stem cell transplant. Here the chain combines TRBV7-3 and TRBJ2-3, with no confidently assigned D gene. This TCR was sampled from a girl aged 2 to 10 with Fanconi anemia, due to receive a stem cell transplant. The CDR3 region: CASSLNGWVDTQYF. DNA sequence: TGTGCCAGCAGCCTCAACGGGTGGGTTGATACGCAGTATTTT.